The rows below give T cell receptor beta chains drawn from one sample of a study of PD-1 blockade in mismatch repair-deficient tumors. Data came from immunoSEQ multiplex PCR; TCRdb stores just in-frame clones and leaves some out. This table holds 35,000 to 40,000 clones, roughly three quarters found once. Sequencing used peripheral blood, obtained 4 weeks after starting pembrolizumab. These receptors originate from an adult with mismatch repair-deficient cancer. Both conserved end residues are part of each CDR3. The D gene is left open where the match is weak. Where a row states a size, it is once, few, many or the class of an expanded clone; other rows omit it.

size	V	D	J	DNA	CDR3
.	TRBV6-1	.	TRBJ1-4	TGTGCCAGCAGTCCCTTACAGGGCGCGGGTGAAAAACTGTTTTTT	CASSPLQGAGEKLFF
.	TRBV27	.	TRBJ1-6	TGTGCCAGCAGTCTCGGGCCAGTACTAACTTTTAATTCACCCCTCCACTTT	CASSLGPVLTFNSPLHF
.	TRBV4-1	.	TRBJ2-5	TGCGCCAGCAGCCTTGGTACCAAGGAGACCCAGTACTTC	CASSLGTKETQYF
.	TRBV5-6	.	TRBJ2-2	TGTGCCAGCAGCCCGATGGGGGTGGGCACCGGGGAGCTGTTTTTT	CASSPMGVGTGELFF
.	TRBV30	.	TRBJ2-5	TGTGCCTGGAGCGAGAAAGAGACCCAGTACTTC	CAWSEKETQYF
.	TRBV11-3	TRBD2	TRBJ2-7	TGTGCCAGCAGCGCCGGGACTAGCGTAACCTACGAGCAGTACTTC	CASSAGTSVTYEQYF
.	TRBV2	TRBD1	TRBJ2-7	TGTGCCAGCAGTGAATGGGGCAGGGGGCAAATTCGAACCTACGAGCAGTACTTC	CASSEWGRGQIRTYEQYF
.	TRBV19	.	TRBJ2-7	TGTGCCAGTAGGGAGGCACATGGACGCCACGAGCAGTACTTC	CASREAHGRHEQYF
.	TRBV7-3	.	TRBJ2-3	TGTGCCAGCAGCACCACCGGGACGGGAGTGGATACGCAGTATTTT	CASSTTGTGVDTQYF
.	TRBV7-8	TRBD2	TRBJ2-2	TGTGCCAGCAGTAGCGGGAGTACCGGGGAGCTGTTTTTT	CASSSGSTGELFF
once	TRBV4-3	.	TRBJ1-3	TGCGCCAGCAGCCAAGATAAAGGCTCTGGAAACACCATATATTTT	CASSQDKGSGNTIYF
.	TRBV30	TRBD2	TRBJ2-1	TGTGCCTGGAGTCCGGGAAGCGGGAGGGGAATCTTC	CAWSPGSGRGIF
.	TRBV25-1	.	TRBJ2-3	TGTGCCAGCACTGAGACTAGCACAGATACGCAGTATTTT	CASTETSTDTQYF
.	TRBV5-4	.	TRBJ2-7	TGTGCCAGCAGCTACGGAGTGGGCCTCTACGAGCAGTACTTC	CASSYGVGLYEQYF
.	TRBV4-1	.	TRBJ2-1	TGCGCCAGCAGCTTCGGACAGACTAGCTACAATGAGCAGTTCTTC	CASSFGQTSYNEQFF
once	TRBV5-1	TRBD1	TRBJ1-1	TGCGCCAGCAGACGTGACAGGGGCCGAACTGAAGCTTTCTTT	CASRRDRGRTEAFF
.	TRBV30	.	TRBJ2-7	TGTGCCTGGAGTGGGGTTCCCTACGAGCAGTACTTC	CAWSGVPYEQYF
once	TRBV28	TRBD1	TRBJ2-7	TGTGCCAGCAGTCCAGCCGGGACAGACGACAAGGAGCAGTACTTC	CASSPAGTDDKEQYF
.	TRBV15	TRBD1	TRBJ1-5	TGTGCCACCAGCCCGACAGGGTACAATCAGCCCCAGCATTTT	CATSPTGYNQPQHF
.	TRBV27	TRBD1	TRBJ2-7	TGTGCCAGCAGTTTCGGGGCAGGGGGTCGGGAGCAGTACTTC	CASSFGAGGREQYF
.	TRBV5-4	.	TRBJ2-7	TGTGCCAGCAGCTTGGCCGCGGACTACGAGCAGTACTTC	CASSLAADYEQYF
.	TRBV30	.	TRBJ2-6	TGTGCCTGGATTACCAACCGACCCTCTGGGGCCAACGTCCTGACTTTC	CAWITNRPSGANVLTF
.	TRBV7-9	TRBD1	TRBJ2-6	TGTGCCAGCAGCCCGACAGGGGTCCCCGGGGCCAACGTCCTGACTTTC	CASSPTGVPGANVLTF
.	TRBV6-6	TRBD1	TRBJ2-7	TGTGCCAGCAGTTACTCTACAGGGGGCATCTACGAGCAGTACTTC	CASSYSTGGIYEQYF
few	TRBV28	.	TRBJ1-5	TGTGCCAGCAGTTTAACGTGGGGGAGCAATCAGCCCCAGCATTTT	CASSLTWGSNQPQHF
.	TRBV6-4	TRBD2	TRBJ2-7	TGTGCCAGCAGTGTTCCTTCCCCGACTAGCGAGAGCTCCTACGAGCAGTACTTC	CASSVPSPTSESSYEQYF
.	TRBV4-3	.	TRBJ2-5	TGCGCCAGCAGCCAAGGCGAGGGCTTGGGTGAGACCCAGTACTTC	CASSQGEGLGETQYF
.	TRBV7-8	.	TRBJ2-1	TGTGCCAGCACGATAGCGGAAACCTACAATGAGCAGTTCTTC	CASTIAETYNEQFF
.	TRBV27	.	TRBJ2-7	TGTGCCAGCAGTTTAGGCCTTTACTCCTACGAGCAGTACTTC	CASSLGLYSYEQYF
.	TRBV28	TRBD2	TRBJ2-7	TGTGCCAGCAGTTCCTCGGGACTACGTCCTTACGAGCAGTACTTC	CASSSSGLRPYEQYF
.	TRBV14	.	TRBJ1-1	TGTGCCAGCAGCCAAGGGGCCGGCACTGAAGCTTTCTTT	CASSQGAGTEAFF
.	TRBV28	.	TRBJ2-7	TGTGCCAGCAGTTTTCTCACCTACGAGCAGTACTTC	CASSFLTYEQYF
.	TRBV28	TRBD1	TRBJ1-3	TGTGCCACCAACCCCGGGACAGGCTCTAGCTACAGAAACACCATATATTTT	CATNPGTGSSYRNTIYF
.	TRBV28	.	TRBJ1-1	TGTGCCAGCAACTTTGGGAACACTGAAGCTTTCTTT	CASNFGNTEAFF
.	TRBV7-9	.	TRBJ1-1	TGTGCCAGCACCGTAGCGGGCACGGAGAACACTGAAGCTTTCTTT	CASTVAGTENTEAFF
.	TRBV10-3	TRBD2	TRBJ2-5	TGTGCCATCAGTGAGTCGAGACTAGCTAAGGAGACCCAGTACTTC	CAISESRLAKETQYF
.	TRBV29-1	TRBD2	TRBJ2-3	TGCAGCGTGACCAGGACTAGCGGATACACAGATACGCAGTATTTT	CSVTRTSGYTDTQYF
.	TRBV28	.	TRBJ2-4	TGTGCCAGCAGCCCTACTAGCACTGACATTCAGTACTTC	CASSPTSTDIQYF
once	TRBV4-1	.	TRBJ2-7	TGCGCCAGCAGCCAAGGGACAGAATGGAGCTCCTACGAGCAGTACTTC	CASSQGTEWSSYEQYF
.	TRBV25-1	.	TRBJ1-3	TGTGCCAGCAGTGATTCGGGGGCTGGAAACACCATATATTTT	CASSDSGAGNTIYF
.	TRBV11-2	.	TRBJ1-1	TGTGCCAGCAGCTTAGGGATACAGTCTGAAGCTTTCTTT	CASSLGIQSEAFF